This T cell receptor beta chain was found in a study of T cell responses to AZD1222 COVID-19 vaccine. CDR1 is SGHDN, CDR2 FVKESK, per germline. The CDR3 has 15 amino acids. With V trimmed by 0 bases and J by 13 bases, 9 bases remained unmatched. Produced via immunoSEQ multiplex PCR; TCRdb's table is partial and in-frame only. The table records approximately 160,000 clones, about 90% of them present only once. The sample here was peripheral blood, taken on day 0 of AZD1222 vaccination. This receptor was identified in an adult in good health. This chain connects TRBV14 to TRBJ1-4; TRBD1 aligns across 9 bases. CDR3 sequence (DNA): TGTGCCAGCAGCCAAGATGTCCCGGGACAGGGCCGACTGTTTTTT. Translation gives CASSQDVPGQGRLFF.